This paragraph reports one T cell receptor beta chain. The entry originates in a study of blood T cell repertoires in COVID-19. Study in general: Donors in the United States, Italy and Spain gave samples during acute or convalescent COVID-19. T cells, B-cell-depleted T cells, or PBMCs supplied cDNA or gDNA.

Sequencing was performed with immunoSEQ multiplex PCR; in TCRdb, only in-frame clones are kept and a portion is missing. This table holds 55,000 to 70,000 clones, about 85% found once. CDR1 MNHNY and CDR2 SVGAGI come from the germline V gene (reference sequence). The CDR3 loop spans 14 amino acids. V shed 3 bases and J 10 bases; nucleotides not matched to a gene: 6. The clonotype comes from a woman aged 80 or over with acute or convalescent COVID-19. The chain has TRBV6-6 and TRBJ1-5, with 10 bases matching TRBD1. The sequenced sample was peripheral blood. The CDR3: CASSYGTGDGPQHF. CDR3 DNA: TGTGCCAGCAGTTATGGGACAGGGGATGGACCCCAGCATTTT.